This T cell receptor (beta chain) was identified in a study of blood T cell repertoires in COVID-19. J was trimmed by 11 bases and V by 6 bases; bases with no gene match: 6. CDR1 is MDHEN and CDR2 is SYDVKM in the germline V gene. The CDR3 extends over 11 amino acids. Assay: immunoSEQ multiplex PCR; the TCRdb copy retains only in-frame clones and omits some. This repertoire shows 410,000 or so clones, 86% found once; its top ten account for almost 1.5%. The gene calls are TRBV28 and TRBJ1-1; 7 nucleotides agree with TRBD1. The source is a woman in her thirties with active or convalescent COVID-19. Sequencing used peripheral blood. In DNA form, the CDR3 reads TGTGCCAGCAGGTCGACAGGGAGGGCTTTCTTT. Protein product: CASRSTGRAFF. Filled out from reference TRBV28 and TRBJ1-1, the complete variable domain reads DVKVTQSSRYLVKRTGEKVFLECVQDMDHENMFWYRQDPGLGLRLIYFSYDVKMKEKGDIPEGYSVSREKKERFSLILESASTNQTSMYLCASRSTGRAFFGQGTRLTVV.